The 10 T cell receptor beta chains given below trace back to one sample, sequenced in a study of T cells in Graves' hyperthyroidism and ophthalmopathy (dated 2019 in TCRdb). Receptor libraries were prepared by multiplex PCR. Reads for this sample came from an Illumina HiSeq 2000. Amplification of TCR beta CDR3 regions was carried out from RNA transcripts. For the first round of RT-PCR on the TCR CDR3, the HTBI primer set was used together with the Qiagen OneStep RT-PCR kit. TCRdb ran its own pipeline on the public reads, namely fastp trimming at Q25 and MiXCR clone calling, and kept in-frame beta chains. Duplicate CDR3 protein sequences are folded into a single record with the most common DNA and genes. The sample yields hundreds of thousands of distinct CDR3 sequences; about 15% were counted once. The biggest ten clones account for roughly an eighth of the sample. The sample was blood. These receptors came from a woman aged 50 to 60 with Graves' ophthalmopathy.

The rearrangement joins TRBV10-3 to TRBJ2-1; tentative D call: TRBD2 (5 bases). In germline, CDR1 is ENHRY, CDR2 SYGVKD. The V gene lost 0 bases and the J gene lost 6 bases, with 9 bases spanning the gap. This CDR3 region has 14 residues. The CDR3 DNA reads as TGTGCCATCAGTGAGTCCGTTAGCGCCAATGAGCAGTTCTTC. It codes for CAISESVSANEQFF.

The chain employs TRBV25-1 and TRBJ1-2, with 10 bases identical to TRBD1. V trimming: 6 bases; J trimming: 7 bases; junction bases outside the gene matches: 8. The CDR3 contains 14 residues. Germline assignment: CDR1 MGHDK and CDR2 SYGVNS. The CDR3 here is CASRDRTGGPGYTF. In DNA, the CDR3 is TGTGCCAGCAGGGATCGGACAGGGGGGCCTGGCTACACCTTC.

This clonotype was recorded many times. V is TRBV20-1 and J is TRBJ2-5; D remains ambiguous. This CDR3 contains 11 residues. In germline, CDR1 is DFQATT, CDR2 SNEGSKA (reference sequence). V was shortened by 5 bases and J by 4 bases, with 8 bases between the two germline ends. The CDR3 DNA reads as TGCAGTGCTTGGCCTGGAGAGACCCAGTACTTC. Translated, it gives CSAWPGETQYF.

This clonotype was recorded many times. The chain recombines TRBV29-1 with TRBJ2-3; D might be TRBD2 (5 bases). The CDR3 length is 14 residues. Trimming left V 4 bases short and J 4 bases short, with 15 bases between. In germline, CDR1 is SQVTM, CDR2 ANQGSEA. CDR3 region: CSVGLAGIPDTQYF. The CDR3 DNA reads TGCAGCGTTGGACTGGCGGGCATACCAGATACGCAGTATTTT.

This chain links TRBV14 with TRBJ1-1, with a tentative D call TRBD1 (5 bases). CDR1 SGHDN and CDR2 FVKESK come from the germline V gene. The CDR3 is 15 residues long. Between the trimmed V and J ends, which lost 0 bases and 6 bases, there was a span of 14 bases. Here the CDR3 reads CASSQELGQRAEAFF. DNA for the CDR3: TGTGCCAGCAGCCAAGAATTGGGGCAAAGGGCTGAAGCTTTCTTT.

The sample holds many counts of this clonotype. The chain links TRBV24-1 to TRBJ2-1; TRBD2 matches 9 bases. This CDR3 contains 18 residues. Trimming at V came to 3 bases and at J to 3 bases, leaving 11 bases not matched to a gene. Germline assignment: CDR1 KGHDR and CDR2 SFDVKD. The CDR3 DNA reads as TGTGCCACCAGTGATACCCCCGGGACTAGCTCTTTCTACAATGAGCAGTTCTTC. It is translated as CATSDTPGTSSFYNEQFF.

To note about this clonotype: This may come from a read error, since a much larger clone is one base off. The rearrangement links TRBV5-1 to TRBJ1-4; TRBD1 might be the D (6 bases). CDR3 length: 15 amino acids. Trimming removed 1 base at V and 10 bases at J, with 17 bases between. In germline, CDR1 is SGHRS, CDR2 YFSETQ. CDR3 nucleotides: TGCGCCAGCAGCTTGTCGGGGGGCGCGTATGGAAAACTGTTTTTT. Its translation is CASSLSGGAYGKLFF.

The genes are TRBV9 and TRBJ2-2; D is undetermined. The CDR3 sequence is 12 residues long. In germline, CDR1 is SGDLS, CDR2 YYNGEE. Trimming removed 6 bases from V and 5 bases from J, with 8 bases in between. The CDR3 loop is CASNKGTGELFF. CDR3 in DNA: TGTGCCAGCAACAAAGGGACCGGGGAGCTGTTTTTT.

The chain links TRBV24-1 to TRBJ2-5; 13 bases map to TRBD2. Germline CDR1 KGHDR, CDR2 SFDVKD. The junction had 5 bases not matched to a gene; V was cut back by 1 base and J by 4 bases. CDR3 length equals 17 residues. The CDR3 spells CATSDFTSGRAGETQYF. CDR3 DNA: TGTGCCACCAGTGATTTTACTAGCGGGAGGGCCGGAGAGACCCAGTACTTC.

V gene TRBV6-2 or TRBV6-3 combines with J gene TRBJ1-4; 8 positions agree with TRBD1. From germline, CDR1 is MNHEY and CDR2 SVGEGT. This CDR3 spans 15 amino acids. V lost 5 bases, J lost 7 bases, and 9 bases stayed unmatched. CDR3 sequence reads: CASSRSGGWGEKLFF. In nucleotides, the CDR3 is TGTGCCAGCAGTAGATCAGGGGGCTGGGGTGAAAAACTGTTTTTT.